These 22 T cell receptor beta chains came from one sample sequenced in a study of shared clonotypes between healthy human individuals. The data were produced by immunoSEQ multiplex PCR, yet TCRdb's version contains in-frame clones alone and is incomplete. The sample contains over a million clones, about 84% of which appear only once. The specimen was memory CD4+ T cells from PBMCs. This sample's subset: CD45RA-negative fraction. These receptors came from a man aged 18 to 29 in good health. Some clones in this sample may be carry-over from other donors' samples.

The chain carries TRBV7-9 and TRBJ1-3; no clear D. CDR3 length: 16 amino acids. Germline values: CDR1 SEHNR, CDR2 FQNEAQ (reference sequence). The V gene lost 1 base and the J gene lost 7 bases, with 17 bases spanning the gap. The CDR3 DNA reads TGTGCCAGCAGCTTAGGAATTCGGGGTGCCGTGAACACCATATATTTT. As protein: CASSLGIRGAVNTIYF.

A note on this clone: The same CDR3 can be traced to other DNA sequences in this sample. The V gene is TRBV7-9, the J gene TRBJ2-7; 10 bases map to TRBD2. Per the germline V gene, CDR1 is SEHNR and CDR2 is FQNEAQ (reference sequence). The CDR3 sequence is 14 residues long. V shed 2 bases, J shed 3 bases, and the junction held 1 base outside the gene matches. The CDR3 here is CASSLLAGVYEQYF. For the CDR3, the DNA is TGTGCCAGCAGCTTACTAGCGGGAGTCTACGAGCAGTACTTC.

This chain connects TRBV5-6 to TRBJ1-4, with D uncertain. V lost 4 bases, J lost 6 bases, and 13 bases lay in between. CDR1 SGHDT and CDR2 YYEEEE come from the germline V gene. The CDR3 runs to 14 residues. The chain's CDR3 is CASSRGSGYEKLFF. CDR3 in DNA: TGTGCCAGCAGCCGTGGAAGCGGATATGAAAAACTGTTTTTT.

CDR3 nucleotides: TGTGCCAGCAGTTTAACCGTGGGGCCGACCTACGAGCAGTACTTC. Encoded protein: CASSLTVGPTYEQYF. The V gene is TRBV27, the J gene TRBJ2-7; possibly TRBD1 for D (5 bases). The germline V and J ends were trimmed by 2 bases and 2 bases, with 13 bases remaining between them. Germline loops: CDR1 MNHEY, CDR2 SMNVEV (reference sequence). The CDR3 spans 15 residues.

The chain is built from TRBV19 and TRBJ1-1, with a possible D match to TRBD1 (6 bases). V gave up 8 bases and J gave up 0 bases, with 19 bases separating them. In germline, CDR1 is LNHDA, CDR2 SQIVND (reference sequence). The CDR3 spans 16 residues. The CDR3 region is CASAQPAGVLNTEAFF. CDR3 nucleotides: TGTGCCAGTGCCCAGCCGGCAGGGGTCCTGAACACTGAAGCTTTCTTT. Drawing the rest from reference TRBV19 and TRBJ1-1, the complete variable domain is DGGITQSPKYLFRKEGQNVTLSCEQNLNHDAMYWYRQDPGQGLRLIYYSQIVNDFQKGDIAEGYSVSREKKESFPLTVTSAQKNPTAFYLCASAQPAGVLNTEAFFGQGTRLTVV.

V and J are TRBV7-2 and TRBJ2-3; no reliable D call. The CDR3 extends over 14 amino acids. The V gene's germline CDR1 is SGHTA and CDR2 FQGNSA. The V gene lost 5 bases and the J gene lost 4 bases, with 13 bases spanning the gap. CDR3 loop: CASSQMLVPDTQYF. The CDR3 DNA is TGTGCCAGCAGCCAAATGTTAGTTCCAGATACGCAGTATTTT. Full variable domain (remainder filled in from reference TRBV7-2 and TRBJ2-3): GAGVSQSPSNKVTEKGKDVELRCDPISGHTALYWYRQSLGQGLEFLIYFQGNSAPDKSGLPSDRFSAERTGGSVSTLTIQRTQQEDSAVYLCASSQMLVPDTQYFGPGTRLTVL.

The V call is TRBV28, the J call TRBJ1-3; no clear D. V gave up 7 bases and J gave up 5 bases, with 24 bases separating them. This CDR3 comprises 17 residues. In germline, CDR1 is MDHEN, CDR2 SYDVKM. The CDR3 DNA reads as TGTGCCAGCATCTCCCCGCCGCGGGCGTATGGGAGAAACACCATATATTTT. It translates to CASISPPRAYGRNTIYF.

Only a few counts were recorded for this clone. The chain links TRBV15 to TRBJ2-2; tentatively, D is TRBD2 (5 bases). The germline CDR1 and CDR2 sequences are LNHNV and YYDKDF (reference sequence). V lost 5 bases and J lost 0, with 16 bases in between. The CDR3 runs to 17 residues. CDR3 bases: TGTGCCACCAGCGGCAGCGTGAGCGGCTCGAACACCGGGGAGCTGTTTTTT. Protein product: CATSGSVSGSNTGELFF.

This clone appeared a few times. The CDR3 loop is CASSQEGSGANVLTF. The CDR3 DNA is TGTGCCAGCAGCCAAGAGGGCTCTGGGGCCAACGTCCTGACTTTC. The rearrangement uses TRBV7-9 and TRBJ2-6; D might be TRBD2 (5 bases). Looked up from germline, CDR1 is SEHNR and CDR2 is FQNEAQ (reference sequence). This CDR3 is 15 amino acids long. V was trimmed by 5 bases and J by 0 bases, leaving 8 bases between them. The whole variable domain, remainder taken from reference TRBV7-9 and TRBJ2-6, is DTGVSQNPRHKITKRGQNVTFRCDPISEHNRLYWYRQTLGQGPEFLTYFQNEAQLEKSRLLSDRFSAERPKGSFSTLEIQRTEQGDSAMYLCASSQEGSGANVLTFGAGSRLTVL.

The chain has TRBV18 and TRBJ2-5; 7 nucleotides align to TRBD2. The CDR3 sequence is 15 residues long. Germline V CDR1 and CDR2: KGHSH, LQKENI. The trim removed 5 bases at V and 5 bases at J, leaving 11 bases unmatched. CDR3 protein: CASSASAGNGETQYF. CDR3 bases: TGTGCCAGCTCAGCCTCAGCGGGGAACGGGGAGACCCAGTACTTC.

On this clone: Other DNA sequences from this sample encode an identical CDR3 as well. V usage is TRBV5-1 and J usage is TRBJ2-5, with TRBD2 identical over 8 bases. Trimming removed 1 base from V and 1 base from J; junction bases left unmatched: 0. The length of the CDR3 is 14 residues. In germline, CDR1 is SGHRS, CDR2 YFSETQ. The CDR3 is CASSLTSGQETQYF. The CDR3 bases are TGCGCCAGCAGCTTGACTAGCGGCCAAGAGACCCAGTACTTC.

The chain employs TRBV5-6 and TRBJ1-1; 7 bases align to TRBD1. With 1 base clipped from V and 4 bases from J, the junction kept 4 bases outside the gene matches. Germline CDR1 is SGHDT and CDR2 is YYEEEE. This CDR3 is built from 14 residues. CDR3: CASSLRGLGTEAFF. The DNA of the CDR3 is TGTGCCAGCAGCTTGAGGGGGCTGGGCACTGAAGCTTTCTTT.

This sequence joins TRBV18 and TRBJ1-1; D not resolved. Germline CDR1 KGHSH, CDR2 LQKENI. CDR3 length equals 14 residues. V lost 1 base and J lost 1, with 7 bases in between. DNA of the CDR3: TGTGCCAGCTCACCACAACTGGGGAACACTGAAGCTTTCTTT. It encodes CASSPQLGNTEAFF. Full variable domain (rest looked up from reference TRBV18 and TRBJ1-1): NAGVMQNPRHLVRRRGQEARLRCSPMKGHSHVYWYRQLPEEGLKFMVYLQKENIIDESGMPKERFSAEFPKEGPSILRIQQVVRGDSAAYFCASSPQLGNTEAFFGQGTRLTVV.

The chain employs TRBV10-3 and TRBJ2-1; D may correspond to TRBD1 or TRBD2 (5 bases each). Germline V gene lookup returns CDR1 ENHRY and CDR2 SYGVKD. CDR3 length: 15 residues. The V and J ends lost 2 bases and 2 bases respectively, with 10 bases between them. Here the CDR3 reads CAISESQGAYNEQFF. The CDR3 bases are TGTGCCATCAGTGAGAGCCAGGGAGCCTACAATGAGCAGTTCTTC.

This chain's CDR3 is CASSLALTGTYGYTF. The CDR3 nucleotides read TGTGCCAGCAGCTTAGCCCTGACAGGGACCTATGGCTACACCTTC. V is TRBV7-2 and J is TRBJ1-2, with 7 bases fitting TRBD1. CDR3 length: 15 amino acids. CDR1 is SGHTA, CDR2 FQGNSA, per germline. V shed 0 bases and J 4 bases; nucleotides not matched to a gene: 5.

V and J are TRBV28 and TRBJ2-5; D remains ambiguous. TRBJ2-7 matches the DNA end more closely, so the J call is doubtful. Germline CDR1 and CDR2: MDHEN and SYDVKM. This CDR3 region has 20 residues. The CDR3 loop reads CASSILLLGRLLKGTYEQYF. CDR3 in DNA: TGTGCCAGCAGTATCCTTCTCCTAGGGCGTCTCCTCAAGGGCACCTACGAGCAGTACTTC.

V and J are TRBV11-3 and TRBJ2-1, with D possibly TRBD2 on 6 matching bases. Trimming took off 5 bases at V and 0 bases at J, with 11 bases between the two ends. The germline CDR1 and CDR2 sequences are SGHNT and YENEEA. The CDR3 has 15 residues. The CDR3 loop is CASSPGGISYNEQFF. The CDR3 DNA sequence: TGTGCCAGCAGCCCCGGAGGGATCTCCTACAATGAGCAGTTCTTC.

CDR3 DNA sequence: TGTGCCAGCCGCCCTAGCGGGAGGAGTTACGAGCAGTACTTC. Residues: CASRPSGRSYEQYF. This chain links TRBV2 with TRBJ2-7, with TRBD2 matching 11 bases. Germline CDR1 SNHLY, CDR2 FYNNEI. The CDR3 runs to 14 residues. V dropped 8 bases and J dropped 4; count of bases not matched to a gene: 7.

The chain joins TRBV30 to TRBJ1-1, with a tentative D call TRBD1 (5 bases). This CDR3 is 11 amino acids long. The V gene lost 1 base and the J gene lost 7 bases, with 7 bases spanning the gap. Germline V gives CDR1 GTSNPN, CDR2 SVGIG (reference sequence). CDR3 residues: CAWSARGEAFF. CDR3 in DNA: TGTGCCTGGAGTGCGAGGGGTGAAGCTTTCTTT.

This sequence joins TRBV27 and TRBJ1-1, with TRBD1 identical over 8 bases. With V trimmed by 2 bases and J by 4 bases, 6 bases remained unmatched. CDR3 length: 15 amino acids. Per the germline V gene, CDR1 is MNHEY and CDR2 is SMNVEV (reference sequence). The CDR3 DNA follows: TGTGCCAGCAGTTTAAATCAGGGGGCGCCCACTGAAGCTTTCTTT. It translates to CASSLNQGAPTEAFF.

This chain links TRBV6-5 with TRBJ2-3; possibly TRBD2 for D (5 bases). The CDR3 has 14 residues. The germline CDR1 and CDR2 sequences are MNHEY and SVGAGI. V was cut by 5 bases and J by 2 bases, with 11 bases left in between. DNA for the CDR3: TGTGCCAGCAGTCGAAGACTACACACAGATACGCAGTATTTT. This codes for CASSRRLHTDTQYF.

V gene TRBV27 combines with J gene TRBJ1-2, with 10 bases fitting TRBD1. Germline values: CDR1 MNHEY, CDR2 SMNVEV (reference sequence). The V gene end was trimmed by 6 bases and the J gene end by 7 bases; junction bases not matched to a gene: 8. The CDR3 extends over 14 amino acids. The CDR3 DNA reads TGTGCCAGCAGCTTTGGACAGGGGGTCTTTGGCTACACCTTC. It yields the protein CASSFGQGVFGYTF.